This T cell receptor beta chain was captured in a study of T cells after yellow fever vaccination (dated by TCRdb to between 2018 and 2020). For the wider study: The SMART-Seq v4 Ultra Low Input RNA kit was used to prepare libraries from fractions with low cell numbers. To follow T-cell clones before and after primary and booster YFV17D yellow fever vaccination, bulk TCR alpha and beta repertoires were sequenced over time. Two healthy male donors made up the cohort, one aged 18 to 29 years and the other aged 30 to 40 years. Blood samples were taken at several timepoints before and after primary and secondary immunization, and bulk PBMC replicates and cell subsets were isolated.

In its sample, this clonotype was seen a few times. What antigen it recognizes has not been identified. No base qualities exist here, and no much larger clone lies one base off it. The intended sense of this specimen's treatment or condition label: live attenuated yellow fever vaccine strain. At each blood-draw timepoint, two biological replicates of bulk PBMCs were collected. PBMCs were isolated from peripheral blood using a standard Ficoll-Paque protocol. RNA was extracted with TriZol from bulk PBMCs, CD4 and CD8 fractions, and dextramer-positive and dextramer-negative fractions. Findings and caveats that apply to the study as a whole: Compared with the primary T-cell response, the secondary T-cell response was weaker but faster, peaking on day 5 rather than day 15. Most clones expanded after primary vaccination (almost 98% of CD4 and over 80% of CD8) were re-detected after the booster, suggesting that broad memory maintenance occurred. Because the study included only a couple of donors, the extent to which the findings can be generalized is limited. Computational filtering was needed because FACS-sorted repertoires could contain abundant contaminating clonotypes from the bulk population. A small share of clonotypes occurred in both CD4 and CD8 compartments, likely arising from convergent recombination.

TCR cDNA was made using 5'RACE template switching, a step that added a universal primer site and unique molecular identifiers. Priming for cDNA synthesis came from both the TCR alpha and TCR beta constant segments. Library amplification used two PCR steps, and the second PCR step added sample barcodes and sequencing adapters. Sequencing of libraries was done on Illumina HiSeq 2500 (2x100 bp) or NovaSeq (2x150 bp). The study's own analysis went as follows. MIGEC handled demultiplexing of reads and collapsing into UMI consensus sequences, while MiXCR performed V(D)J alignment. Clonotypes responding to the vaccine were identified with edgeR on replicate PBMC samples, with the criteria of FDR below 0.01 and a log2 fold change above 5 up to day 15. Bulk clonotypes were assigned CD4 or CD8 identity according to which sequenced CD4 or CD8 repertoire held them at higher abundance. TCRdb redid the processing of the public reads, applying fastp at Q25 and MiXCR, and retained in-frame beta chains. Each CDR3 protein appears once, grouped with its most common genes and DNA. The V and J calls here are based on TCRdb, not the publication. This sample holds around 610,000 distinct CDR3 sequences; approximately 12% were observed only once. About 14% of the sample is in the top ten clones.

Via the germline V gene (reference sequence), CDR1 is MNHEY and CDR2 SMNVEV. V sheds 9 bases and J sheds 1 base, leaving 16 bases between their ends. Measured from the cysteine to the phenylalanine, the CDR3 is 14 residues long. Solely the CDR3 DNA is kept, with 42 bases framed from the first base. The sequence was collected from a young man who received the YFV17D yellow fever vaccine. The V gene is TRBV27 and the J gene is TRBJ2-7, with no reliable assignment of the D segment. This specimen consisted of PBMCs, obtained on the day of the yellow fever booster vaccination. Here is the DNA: TGTGCCAGACCGTCCTGGCGGCAATCCTACGAGCAGTACTTC. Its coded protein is CARPSWRQSYEQYF.